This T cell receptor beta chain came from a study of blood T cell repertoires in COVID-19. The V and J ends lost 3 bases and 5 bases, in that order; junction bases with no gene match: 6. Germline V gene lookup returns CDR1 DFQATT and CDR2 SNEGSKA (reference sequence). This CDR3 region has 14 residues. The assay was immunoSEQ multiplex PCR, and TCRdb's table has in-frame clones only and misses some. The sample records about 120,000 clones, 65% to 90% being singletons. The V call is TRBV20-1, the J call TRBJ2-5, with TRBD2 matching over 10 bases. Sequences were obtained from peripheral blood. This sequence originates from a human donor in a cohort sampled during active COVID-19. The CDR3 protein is CSASLTSGEETQYF. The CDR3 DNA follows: TGCAGTGCTAGTCTCACTAGCGGGGAGGAGACCCAGTACTTC.